This T cell receptor (beta chain) was retrieved from a study of graft-versus-host responses after intestinal transplantation. Background on the study: Anti-thymocyte globulin served as induction for all recipients, who then took tacrolimus and steroids for three to four years.

Study outcomes and limitations: Declining HvG levels early post-transplant were linked to peak circulating GvH clone levels.

The protocol was immunoSEQ multiplex PCR, while the TCRdb copy is restricted to in-frame clones and leaves out a portion. The sample includes fewer than 120,000 clones, just under 95% of them seen just once. V shed 4 bases and J 7 bases; nucleotides not matched to a gene: 7. CDR3 length equals 13 residues. Germline CDR1 and CDR2: MNHNS and SASEGT. In regard to this clone: Its antigen is as yet unknown.

This specimen was unstimulated CD8+ T cells sorted from spleen or lymph node cells, taken before intestinal transplant. The TCR originated in a human donor who received an intestinal transplant. This rearrangement joins TRBV6-1 to TRBJ2-7, with TRBD2 matching over 7 bases. As DNA, the CDR3 is TGTGCCAGCAGTGCGAGCGGGACGGGGGAGCAGTACTTC. It encodes CASSASGTGEQYF.